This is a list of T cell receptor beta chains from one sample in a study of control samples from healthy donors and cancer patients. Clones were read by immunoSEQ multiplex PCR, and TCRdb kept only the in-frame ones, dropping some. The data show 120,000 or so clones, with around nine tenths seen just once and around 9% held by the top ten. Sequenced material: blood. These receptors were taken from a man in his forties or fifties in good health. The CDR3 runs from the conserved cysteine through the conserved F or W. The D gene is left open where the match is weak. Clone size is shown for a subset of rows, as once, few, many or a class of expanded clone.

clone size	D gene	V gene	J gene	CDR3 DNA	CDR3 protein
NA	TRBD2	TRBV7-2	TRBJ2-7	TGTGCCAGCAGCACTACCATCAGCGGGGGGTTCTACGAGCAGTACTTC	CASSTTISGGFYEQYF
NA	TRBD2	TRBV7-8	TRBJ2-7	TGTGCCAGCAGCTTAGCAGCGGGACTCTACGAGCAGTACTTC	CASSLAAGLYEQYF
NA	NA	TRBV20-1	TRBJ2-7	TGCAGTGCTAGTTCCTGGGACGAGCAGTACTTC	CSASSWDEQYF
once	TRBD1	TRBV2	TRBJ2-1	TGTGCCAGCGCCAGACAGGGAAGGTACAATGAGCAGTTCTTC	CASARQGRYNEQFF
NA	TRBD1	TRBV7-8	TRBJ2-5	TGTGCCAGCAGCTTAGAAGTGGGGACAGGGAGAGAGACCCAGTACTTC	CASSLEVGTGRETQYF
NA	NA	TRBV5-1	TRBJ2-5	TGCGCCAGCAGCTTGGGGGGGCTCGGAGAGACCCAGTACTTC	CASSLGGLGETQYF
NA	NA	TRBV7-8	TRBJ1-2	TGTGCCAGCAGCATCGGTCGGGACGATGGCTACACCTTC	CASSIGRDDGYTF
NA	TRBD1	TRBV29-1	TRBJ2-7	TGCAGCGTTCTAAAGGAGACAGGGACGTACTTC	CSVLKETGTYF
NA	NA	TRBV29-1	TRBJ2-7	TGCAGCGTTGGTCACACCTCCTACGAGCAGTACTTC	CSVGHTSYEQYF
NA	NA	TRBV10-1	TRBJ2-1	TGCGCCAGGGGCGGGAATGAGCAGTTCTTC	CARGGNEQFF
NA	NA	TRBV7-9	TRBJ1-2	TGTGCCAGCAGCGAGTCCGGTAACTATGGCTACACCTTC	CASSESGNYGYTF
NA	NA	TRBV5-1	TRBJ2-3	TGCGCCAGCAGTCAGAGCCAGTCGACGGATACGCAGTATTTT	CASSQSQSTDTQYF
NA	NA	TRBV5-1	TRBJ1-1	TGCGCCAGCAGCCCTTTGGGGGGAGCTACAATTGAAGCTTTCTTT	CASSPLGGATIEAFF
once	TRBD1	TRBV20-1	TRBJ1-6	TGCAGTGCTAGTGGACAGGGTAATAATTCACCCCTCCACTTT	CSASGQGNNSPLHF
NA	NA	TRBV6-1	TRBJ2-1	TGTGCCAGCAGACGACAGGCCTCCTACAATGAGCAGTTCTTC	CASRRQASYNEQFF
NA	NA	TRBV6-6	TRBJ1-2	TGTGCCAGCAGTTACTCGAGGCAAAACTATGGCTACACCTTC	CASSYSRQNYGYTF
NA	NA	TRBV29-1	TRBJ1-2	TGCAGCGTTGAAAGCCACAGGCCTAACTATGGCTACACCTTC	CSVESHRPNYGYTF
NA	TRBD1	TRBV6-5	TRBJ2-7	TGTGCCAGCAGCGGACAGGATTACGAGCAGTACTTC	CASSGQDYEQYF
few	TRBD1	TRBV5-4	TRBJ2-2	TGTGCCAGCAGCTACTACGGGACAGGGCTGGCCGGGGAGCTGTTTTTT	CASSYYGTGLAGELFF
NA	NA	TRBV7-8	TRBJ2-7	TGTGCCAGCAGCGGAGACGCGGGGGCCTCCTACGAGCAGTACTTC	CASSGDAGASYEQYF
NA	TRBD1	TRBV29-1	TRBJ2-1	TGCAGCGTTTCTACAGGGGGCTCCTACAATGAGCAGTTCTTC	CSVSTGGSYNEQFF
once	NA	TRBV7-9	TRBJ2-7	TGTGCCAGCAACTTATTGGGACACCCATACGAGCAGTACTTC	CASNLLGHPYEQYF
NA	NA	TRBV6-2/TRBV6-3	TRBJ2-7	TGTGCCAGCAGTTACCTCTTACCCTCCTACGAGCAGTACTTC	CASSYLLPSYEQYF
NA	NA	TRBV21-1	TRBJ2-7	TGTGCCAGCAGCACCGATTATAGCGGGCTTTACTCCTACGAGCAGTACTTC	CASSTDYSGLYSYEQYF
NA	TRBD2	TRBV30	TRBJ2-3	TGTGCCTGGAATCTCCTAGCGGGGGACCGACCTCAGTATTTT	CAWNLLAGDRPQYF
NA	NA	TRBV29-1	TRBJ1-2	TGCAGCGTGGCGACAGGCTATGGCTACACCTTC	CSVATGYGYTF